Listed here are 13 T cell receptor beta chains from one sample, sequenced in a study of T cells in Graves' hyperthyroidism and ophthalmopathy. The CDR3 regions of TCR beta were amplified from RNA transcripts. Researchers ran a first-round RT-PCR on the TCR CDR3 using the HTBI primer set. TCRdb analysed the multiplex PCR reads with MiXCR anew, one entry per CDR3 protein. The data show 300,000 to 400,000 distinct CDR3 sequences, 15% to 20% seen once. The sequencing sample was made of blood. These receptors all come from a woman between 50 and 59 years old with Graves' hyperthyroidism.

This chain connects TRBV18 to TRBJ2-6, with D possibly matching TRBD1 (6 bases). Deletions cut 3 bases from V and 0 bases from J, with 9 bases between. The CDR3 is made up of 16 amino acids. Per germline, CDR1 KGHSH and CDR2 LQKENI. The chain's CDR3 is CASSPTGISGANVLTF. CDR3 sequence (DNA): TGTGCCAGCTCACCCACAGGGATCTCTGGGGCCAACGTCCTGACTTTC.

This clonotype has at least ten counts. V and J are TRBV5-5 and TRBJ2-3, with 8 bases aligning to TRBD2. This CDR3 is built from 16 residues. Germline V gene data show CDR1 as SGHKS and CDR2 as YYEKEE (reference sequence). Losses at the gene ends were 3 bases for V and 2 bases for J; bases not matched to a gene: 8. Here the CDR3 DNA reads TGTGCCAGCAGCTGGGGGTCTAGCGGGCTCACAGATACGCAGTATTTT. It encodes CASSWGSSGLTDTQYF.

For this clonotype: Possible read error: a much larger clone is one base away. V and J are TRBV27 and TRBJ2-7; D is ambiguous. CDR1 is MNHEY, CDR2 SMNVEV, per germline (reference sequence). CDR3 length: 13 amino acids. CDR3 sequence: CASSLRLSYGQYF. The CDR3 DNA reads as TGTGCCAGCAGTTTAAGGCTCTCCTACGGGCAGTACTTC.

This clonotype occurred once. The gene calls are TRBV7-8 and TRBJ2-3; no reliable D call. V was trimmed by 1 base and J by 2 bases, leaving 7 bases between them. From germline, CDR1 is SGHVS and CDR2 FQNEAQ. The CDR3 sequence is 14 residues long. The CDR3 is CASSLGVTTDTQYF. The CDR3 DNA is TGTGCCAGCAGCTTAGGGGTTACCACAGATACGCAGTATTTT.

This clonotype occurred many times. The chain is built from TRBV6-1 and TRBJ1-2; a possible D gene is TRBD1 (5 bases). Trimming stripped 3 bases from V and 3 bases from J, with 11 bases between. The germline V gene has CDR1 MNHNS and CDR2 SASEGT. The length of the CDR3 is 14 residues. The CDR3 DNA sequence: TGTGCCAGCAGTGAGGGCGGGACGGACTATGGCTACACCTTC. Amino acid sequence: CASSEGGTDYGYTF.

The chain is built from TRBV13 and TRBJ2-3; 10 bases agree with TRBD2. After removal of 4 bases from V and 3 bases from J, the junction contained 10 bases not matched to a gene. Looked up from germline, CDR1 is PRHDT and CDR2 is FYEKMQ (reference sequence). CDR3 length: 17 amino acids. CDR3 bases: TGTGCCAGCAGCTCGGAAACAGCGGGGGGGAAGACAGATACGCAGTATTTT. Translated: CASSSETAGGKTDTQYF.

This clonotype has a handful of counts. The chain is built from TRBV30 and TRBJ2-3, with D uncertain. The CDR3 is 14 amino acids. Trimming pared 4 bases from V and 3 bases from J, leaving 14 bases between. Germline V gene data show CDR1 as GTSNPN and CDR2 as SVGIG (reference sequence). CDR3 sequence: CAWIFRGRTDTQYF. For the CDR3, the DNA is TGTGCCTGGATCTTCCGAGGAAGGACAGATACGCAGTATTTT.

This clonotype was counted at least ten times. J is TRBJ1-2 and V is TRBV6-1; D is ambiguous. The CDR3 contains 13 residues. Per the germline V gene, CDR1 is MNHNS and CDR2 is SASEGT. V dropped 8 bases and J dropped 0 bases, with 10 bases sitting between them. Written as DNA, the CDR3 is TGTGCCAGCGGTTCGGGAACTAACTATGGCTACACCTTC. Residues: CASGSGTNYGYTF.

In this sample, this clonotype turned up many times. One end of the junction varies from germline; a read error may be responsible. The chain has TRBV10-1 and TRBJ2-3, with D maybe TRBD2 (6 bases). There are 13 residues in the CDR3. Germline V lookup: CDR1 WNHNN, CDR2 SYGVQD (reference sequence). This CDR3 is CASSLADTDTQYF. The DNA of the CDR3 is TGTGCCAGCAGCTTAGCGGACACAGATACGCAGTATTTT.

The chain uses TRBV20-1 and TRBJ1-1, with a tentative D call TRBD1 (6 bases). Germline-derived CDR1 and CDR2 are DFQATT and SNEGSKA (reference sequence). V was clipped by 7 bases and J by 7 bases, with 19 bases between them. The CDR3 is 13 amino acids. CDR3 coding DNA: TGCAGTGTTTTAAAGACAGGCACCCGTGAAGCTTTCTTT. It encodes CSVLKTGTREAFF.

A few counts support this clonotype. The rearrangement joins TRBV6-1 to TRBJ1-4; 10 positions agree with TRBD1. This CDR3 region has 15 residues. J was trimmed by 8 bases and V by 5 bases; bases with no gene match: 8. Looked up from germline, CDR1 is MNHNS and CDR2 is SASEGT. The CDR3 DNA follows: TGTGCCAGCAGTATGGGGACAGGGGAGGTCGAAAAACTGTTTTTT. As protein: CASSMGTGEVEKLFF.

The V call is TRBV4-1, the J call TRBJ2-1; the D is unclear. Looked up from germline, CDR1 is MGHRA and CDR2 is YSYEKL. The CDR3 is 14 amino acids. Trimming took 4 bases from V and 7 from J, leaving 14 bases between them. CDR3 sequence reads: CASSPQISLNEQFF. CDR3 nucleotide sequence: TGCGCCAGCAGCCCGCAGATCAGTTTGAATGAGCAGTTCTTC.

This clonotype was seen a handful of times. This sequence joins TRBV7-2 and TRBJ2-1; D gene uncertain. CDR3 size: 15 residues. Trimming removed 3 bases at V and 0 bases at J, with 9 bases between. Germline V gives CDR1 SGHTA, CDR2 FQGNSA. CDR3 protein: CASSLWESSYNEQFF. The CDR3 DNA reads TGTGCCAGCAGCTTGTGGGAAAGCTCCTACAATGAGCAGTTCTTC.